Below, one T cell receptor beta chain is given with its context. Its antigen is still unknown. Coverage ceases 3 residues before the CDR3 finishes, and the germline J gene fills in the end. V is reduced by 1 base and J by 4 bases, leaving a spacing of 11 bases between them. The CDR3 goes from the cysteine to the phenylalanine over 14 residues. The CDR3 was read in part: 33 bases, with the frame set at base 1. Sequences DFQATT (CDR1) and SNEGSKA (CDR2) are obtained from the germline V gene (reference sequence). This entry belongs to a study of T cells in women clearing cervical HPV infection (dated by TCRdb to the late 2010s). Describing the broader study: Cases were about two dozen women with histologically confirmed HPV16-related CIN3 or worse, including 2 invasive cancers. For cases, a median interval of approximately 150 days, with an interquartile range of 90 to 200 days, was observed between lesion detection and blood sampling. Cases had a median age of about 34 years and controls had a median age of around 40, with no significant differences in baseline characteristics. This exploratory proof-of-principle case-control study, nested within the Guanacaste HPV Natural History Study in Costa Rica, compared TCR repertoires among women with different cervical HPV16 outcomes. The controls were 25 or so women whose single incident HPV16 infection cleared within 12 months with no development of precancer or cancer. Since only a few of the women had HLA typing available, the possibility that HLA type was acting as a confounder could not be ruled out. In the parent cohort, fewer than 13,000 women aged 18 or older were enrolled in Guanacaste, Costa Rica, during about 1993 to 1995 and were followed for roughly seven years. As quality controls, five blinded duplicates were added to each group, bringing the total to 60 or so samples made up of some 50 participants and ten or so replicates. Cases and controls were matched on age within five years and on year of sample collection. Blood from cases was drawn at the visit where the lesion was first identified, while blood from controls was drawn once the infection was no longer detected. The research as a whole found: Across sequencing depths, CIN3+ cases showed significantly higher TCR repertoire richness than controls, but evenness did not differ between the groups. TRBV6-7 relative abundance was lower in cases than in controls (roughly 0.12% versus 0.15%; Bonferroni P = 0.0008). Because the number of T cells per sample was unknown, the richness differences could reflect varying T-cell content rather than repertoire biology. Random forest classifiers that combined richness and V gene abundances separated cases from controls with an estimated AUC of 0.83. Because of the cross-sectional design, the study could not determine whether the associations came before infection or resulted from infection, and neither effector/memory subsets nor HPV-specific T cells were isolated.

The immunoSEQ assay used multiplex PCR to amplify TCR beta CDR3 regions from an average of around 1.2 ug of genomic DNA per sample. Primer bias was corrected in the assay by using a complete synthetic TCR repertoire to establish an amplification baseline. The amplicons were sequenced on the Illumina platform. Turning to the authors' computational methods: Sequences were error-corrected by clustering with frequency ratios and a modified nearest-neighbor algorithm and were then analyzed in the immunoSEQ Analyzer with IMGT gene definitions. At each rarefaction depth, TCR richness and evenness were averaged across 20 rarefaction repeats, and samples with fewer sequences than that depth were excluded. Relative abundances of V, D and J genes were compared between groups using Wilcoxon rank sum tests, with FDR correction applied. In the blinded duplicates, the intraclass correlation was about 96% for TCR richness and averaged about 73% across approximately 60 gene segments. This immuneACCESS table, as held by TCRdb, lists in-frame sequences with V and J called but not all clones. Of the missing ones, under half trace to an unresolved V gene in checked studies; the others have no known cause. That table gives V, J and clone size, and the DNA gave D and trimming. The table of this sample itemizes tens of thousands of clones. The ten largest clonotypes hold under 8% of the sample.

Every participant had a single incident cervical HPV16 infection, and women with prevalent HPV16 infections were excluded. Cervical HPV DNA was detected with MY09/MY11 PCR, and genotyping was done by dot-blot hybridization. Roughly 15 mL of heparinized blood was centrifuged, after which the buffy coat was aliquoted, frozen at -30 degrees C, and then stored at -80 degrees C. QIAGEN kits were used to extract genomic DNA from the buffy coat specimens. The sequence derives from a woman between 18 and 70 years old with a cervical HPV16 infection that either progressed to CIN3+ or cleared (not recorded which). Sequencing was carried out using blood buffy coat. The chain is assembled from TRBV20-1 and TRBJ1-5; the D gene is perhaps TRBD1, on 6 matching bases. The CDR3 is CSARGHRENQPQHF. The DNA read from the CDR3 is TGCAGTGCTAGAGGGCACAGGGAGAATCAGCCC.